The entry that follows covers one TCR beta chain sequence. What it recognizes is unknown. The CDR3 end is not reached by the read, which stops 3 residues before it; the germline J gene fills it in. Cervical HPV DNA detected by MY09/MY11 PCR, typed by dot-blot. The sample originates from a study of T cells in women clearing cervical HPV infection. Study overall: Women with histologically confirmed HPV16-related CIN3 or worse, 2 with invasive cancer, served as cases. Only a few women had HLA typing results available.

Germline CDR1 and CDR2: GTSNPN and SVGIG (reference sequence). This CDR3 spans 15 amino acids. The ends were cut back, 0 bases at V and 0 bases at J, with 9 bases in the middle. Notes on the study in general: Cases and controls were distinguished at AUC 0.65 to 0.85 by richness and V genes.

Assay used: immunoSEQ multiplex PCR; TCRdb lists only in-frame clones, some missing. The specimen's table records tens of thousands of clones. The rearrangement joins TRBV30 to TRBJ1-5, with D perhaps TRBD1 (5 bases). Material: blood buffy coat. This receptor was taken from a woman between 18 and 70 years old with a cervical HPV16 infection that either progressed to CIN3+ or cleared (not recorded which). CDR3 amino acids: CAWSVGGHSNQPQHF. CDR3 bases read: TGTGCCTGGAGTGTGGGAGGACATAGCAATCAGCCC.